Presented here are 15 T cell receptor beta chains from one specimen sequenced in a study of a mutant IDH1 vaccine in newly diagnosed glioma. TCRdb's copy holds only in-frame clones and misses some; the assay was immunoSEQ multiplex PCR. The sample shows some 70,000 clones, more than 65% of them seen only once. Time point specified: baseline, week 1 (first vaccination visit). As to treatment: pre-vaccination baseline after standard-of-care therapy. The sequences come from PBMCs, collected from a glioma patient treated with radiotherapy, temozolomide or both. These receptors all come from a man aged 45-65 years with glioma.

The chain uses TRBV12-5 and TRBJ1-1; D might be TRBD1 (5 bases). With 6 bases removed from V and 7 bases from J, the gap between germline ends came to 18 bases. Per germline, CDR1 LGHNT and CDR2 FRNRAP. The CDR3 has 14 residues. The chain's CDR3 is CASGAGTWGGEAFF. CDR3 DNA: TGTGCTAGTGGGGCCGGGACTTGGGGGGGTGAAGCTTTCTTT.

This rearrangement joins TRBV10-1 to TRBJ2-1; the match to TRBD2 covers 12 bases. Per the germline V gene, CDR1 is WNHNN and CDR2 is SYGVQD (reference sequence). The V gene end was trimmed by 4 bases and the J gene end by 7 bases; junction bases not matched to a gene: 8. This CDR3 is 16 amino acids long. The CDR3 is CASSGPGLAGLNEQFF. In DNA form, the CDR3 reads TGCGCCAGCAGTGGTCCGGGACTAGCGGGCCTTAATGAGCAGTTCTTC.

This clone was detected only once. V usage is TRBV30 and J usage is TRBJ2-5; D possibly corresponds to TRBD2 (7 bases). The germline CDR1 and CDR2 sequences are GTSNPN and SVGIG (reference sequence). The V gene lost 6 bases and the J gene lost 3 bases, with 17 bases spanning the gap. This CDR3 comprises 14 residues. The CDR3 DNA is TGTGCCTGCTTAAAAGGGGGGGGCGAAGAGACCCAGTACTTC. It specifies CACLKGGGEETQYF.

The genes are TRBV2 and TRBJ1-2; D is uncertain. Germline V lookup: CDR1 SNHLY, CDR2 FYNNEI. CDR3 size: 15 residues. Trimming cost V 5 bases and J 3 bases, with 16 bases left between them. The CDR3 nucleotides read TGTGCCAGCAGTTCTATCTCCCGCGGGGACTATGGCTACACCTTC. Translation gives CASSSISRGDYGYTF.

This clone was picked up a small number of times. V usage is TRBV6-5 and J usage is TRBJ1-1; no clear D. V was pared by 2 bases and J by 6 bases, with 4 bases between. The CDR3 spans 11 residues. CDR1 MNHEY and CDR2 SVGAGI come from the germline V gene. The CDR3 nucleotides are TGTGCCAGCAGTTACAGGTCTGAAGCTTTCTTT. Its protein product is CASSYRSEAFF.

The CDR3 protein is CASSVAHSYEQYF. DNA for the CDR3: TGTGCCAGCAGCGTAGCCCATTCCTACGAGCAGTACTTC. The chain has TRBV9 and TRBJ2-7; D gene unclear. CDR3 length equals 13 residues. V was shortened by 0 bases and J by 1 base, with 5 bases between the two germline ends. Looked up from germline, CDR1 is SGDLS and CDR2 is YYNGEE.

V and J are TRBV30 and TRBJ2-5; D is unclear. Trimming cost V 3 bases and J 4 bases, with 12 bases left between them. Germline lookup yields CDR1 GTSNPN and CDR2 SVGIG (reference sequence). The CDR3 spans 13 residues. CDR3 sequence (DNA): TGTGCCTGGAGCATCTACAGAATAGAGACCCAGTACTTC. It translates to CAWSIYRIETQYF.

The chain employs TRBV11-2 and TRBJ2-5; TRBD2 agrees at 11 bases. The CDR3 is 15 residues long. The V segment lost 5 bases and the J segment 3 bases; nucleotides outside the gene matches: 5. Germline V gene data show CDR1 as SGHAT and CDR2 as FQNNGV. CDR3 coding DNA: TGTGCCAGCAGCATTAGCGGGGGGGCCGAAGAGACCCAGTACTTC. It codes for CASSISGGAEETQYF. Full variable domain (remainder filled in from reference TRBV11-2 and TRBJ2-5): EAGVAQSPRYKIIEKRQSVAFWCNPISGHATLYWYQQILGQGPKLLIQFQNNGVVDDSQLPKDRFSAERLKGVDSTLKIQPAKLEDSAVYLCASSISGGAEETQYFGPGTRLLVL.

J is TRBJ1-1 and V is TRBV9, with D unclear. The CDR3 extends over 15 amino acids. CDR1 and CDR2 (germline): SGDLS, YYNGEE. Trimming left V 0 bases short and J 0 bases short, with 9 bases between. CDR3 sequence: CASSVANNMNTEAFF. The CDR3 nucleotides are TGTGCCAGCAGCGTAGCTAACAACATGAACACTGAAGCTTTCTTT. The full variable domain, in which reference TRBV9 and TRBJ1-1 provide the parts outside the CDR3, is DSGVTQTPKHLITATGQRVTLRCSPRSGDLSVYWYQQSLDQGLQFLIQYYNGEERAKGNILERFSAQQFPDLHSELNLSSLELGDSALYFCASSVANNMNTEAFFGQGTRLTVV.

V and J are TRBV30 and TRBJ2-2; 10 bases map to TRBD1. The trim removed 3 bases at V and 6 bases at J, leaving 13 bases unmatched. The CDR3 is 17 amino acids. Germline V CDR1 and CDR2: GTSNPN, SVGIG (reference sequence). CDR3 nucleotide sequence: TGTGCCTGGAGCGTAACCGGGACAGGGGCCGCCCCCGGGGAGCTGTTTTTT. Residues: CAWSVTGTGAAPGELFF. The variable domain in full, completed from reference TRBV30 and TRBJ2-2, reads SQTIHQWPATLVQPVGSPLSLECTVEGTSNPNLYWYRQAAGRGLQLLFYSVGIGQISSEVPQNLSASRPQDRQFILSSKKLLLSDSGFYLCAWSVTGTGAAPGELFFGEGSRLTVL.

The chain couples TRBV10-3 to TRBJ1-5; TRBD1 is a possible D gene (5 bases). Germline loops: CDR1 ENHRY, CDR2 SYGVKD. CDR3 length: 15 amino acids. The germline V and J ends were trimmed by 7 bases and 4 bases, with 17 bases remaining between them. The CDR3 DNA follows: TGTGCCATCAAACCGGAAGGACAAGTTAATCAGCCCCAGCATTTT. The encoded protein is CAIKPEGQVNQPQHF.

The chain recombines TRBV21-1 with TRBJ2-7. TRBV21-1 constitutes a pseudogene. The CDR3 is made up of 11 amino acids. CDR3 sequence reads: CASSKGYEQYF. The CDR3, as DNA: TGTGCCAGCAGCAAAGGGTACGAGCAGTACTTC.

This sequence joins TRBV30 and TRBJ2-1, with TRBD2 identical over 10 bases. Per the germline V gene, CDR1 is GTSNPN and CDR2 is SVGIG (reference sequence). V was pared by 0 bases and J by 9 bases, with 8 bases of the junction left unmatched. This CDR3 region has 15 residues. CDR3 protein: CAWSVGAGGQSEQFF. Here the CDR3 DNA reads TGTGCCTGGAGTGTGGGAGCGGGGGGGCAAAGTGAGCAGTTCTTC.

As DNA, the CDR3 is TGCGCCAGCAGCTTGGGCAGCGATAGCAATCAGCCCCAGCATTTT. It yields the protein CASSLGSDSNQPQHF. The chain carries TRBV5-1 and TRBJ1-5; D unclear. V lost 0 bases and J lost 0, with 7 bases in between. In germline, CDR1 is SGHRS, CDR2 YFSETQ. This CDR3 spans 15 amino acids.

V usage is TRBV5-6 and J usage is TRBJ2-7; D perhaps matches TRBD1 (5 bases). V lost 3 bases and J 1 base, leaving 11 bases between the germline ends. CDR1 and CDR2 (germline): SGHDT, YYEEEE. This CDR3 region has 14 residues. CDR3 protein: CASSSLTESYEQYF. For the CDR3, the DNA is TGTGCCAGCAGCTCCTTGACAGAATCCTACGAGCAGTACTTC.